This is a list of T cell receptor beta chains from one sample in a study of prognosis after radiotherapy for stage I lung cancer. Via MiXCR, TCRdb re-called the multiplex PCR reads, giving one row per CDR3 protein. The sample includes roughly 13,000 distinct CDR3 sequences, less than 35% seen only once; the top ten take about an eighth. The sample was PBMCs, taken before or after stereotactic body radiation therapy (not recorded which). The receptors come from a donor aged 50 or older with non-small cell lung cancer. The CDR3 runs from the conserved cysteine through the conserved F or W. Fields, in order: V gene, clone size, CDR3 protein. Only some rows state a clone size, as once, few, many or a class for expanded clones.

V gene: TRBV6-5
clone size: many
CDR3 protein: CASSYGGRYNEQFF

V gene: TRBV7-9
clone size: many
CDR3 protein: CASSGSHRWGSYNEQFF

V gene: TRBV28
clone size: medium-sized
CDR3 protein: CASRDPRGLRGPSYEQYF

V gene: TRBV7-9
clone size: many
CDR3 protein: CASSFAVGGTDTQYF

V gene: TRBV19
clone size: .
CDR3 protein: CATRGRDYEQYF

V gene: TRBV6-8
clone size: medium-sized
CDR3 protein: CASSRLSIGTANTGELFF

V gene: TRBV12-3/TRBV12-4
clone size: many
CDR3 protein: CASTRAAQPQHF

V gene: TRBV6-1
clone size: medium-sized
CDR3 protein: CASTKAGGQETQYF

V gene: TRBV30
clone size: many
CDR3 protein: CAWTTGREAFF

V gene: TRBV7-9
clone size: many
CDR3 protein: CASSLGTGWNEQFF

V gene: TRBV19
clone size: .
CDR3 protein: CASTMARISYEQYF

V gene: TRBV20-1
clone size: .
CDR3 protein: CSAPAGLAGRPGNEQLF

V gene: TRBV30
clone size: many
CDR3 protein: CAWSVVGGNQPQHF

V gene: TRBV6-2/TRBV6-3
clone size: .
CDR3 protein: CASSPVQGGHSPLHF

V gene: TRBV9
clone size: many
CDR3 protein: CASSVVGGTTDTQYF

V gene: TRBV6-2/TRBV6-3
clone size: medium-sized
CDR3 protein: CASSYSDKGEQFF

V gene: TRBV18
clone size: many
CDR3 protein: CASSPMRGGSNEQYF